The clone carrying this T cell receptor beta chain appeared once. In the original processing: By means of reference gene primer amplification, nucleated cell counts were estimated. Clones were read by immunoSEQ multiplex PCR, and TCRdb kept only the in-frame ones, dropping some. From that table come the V and J calls and clone size; the DNA was used to work out D and trimming. The sample includes 350,000 to 450,000 clones, around nine tenths of them seen just once. The sample comes from a study of blood T cell repertoires in COVID-19. Study background: Some COVID-19 samples were acute and others convalescent; all came from the United States, Italy and Spain. Sample material is recorded as cDNA or gDNA derived from T cells, B-cell-depleted T cells, or PBMCs.

The CDR3 has 15 residues. Looked up from germline, CDR1 is MNHEY and CDR2 is SVGEGT. V was clipped by 3 bases and J by 3 bases, with 12 bases between them. The V call is TRBV6-2 or TRBV6-3, the J call TRBJ1-5; TRBD1 might be the D (5 bases). Sequencing input: peripheral blood. The source is a human donor in a cohort sampled during active COVID-19. The chain's CDR3 is CASSYLRAANQPQHF. Written as DNA, the CDR3 is TGTGCCAGCAGTTATCTCAGGGCAGCCAATCAGCCCCAGCATTTT.